The 4 T cell receptor beta chains in this list originate from one sample, sequenced in a study of CD8 T cells in ankylosing spondylitis. Whole-study results and caveats: Seemingly characteristic of ankylosing spondylitis blood was a TCR beta motif consisting of 7 or 8 highly homologous variants.

TCRdb ran MiXCR on the 5' RACE reads and lists one entry per CDR3 protein. The table shows roughly 700,000 distinct CDR3 sequences, with 15% to 20% occurring only once. Antigens for these TCRs are unknown. Sequencing was carried out using blood, either unsorted or a sorted T cell fraction (not recorded which). Every receptor here comes from a male donor with ankylosing spondylitis.

The chain joins TRBV6-2 or TRBV6-3 to TRBJ2-3, with 7 positions matching TRBD2. The CDR3 has 16 residues. Germline lookup yields CDR1 MNHEY and CDR2 SVGEGT. The V gene end was trimmed by 3 bases and the J gene end by 3 bases; junction bases not matched to a gene: 9. CDR3 sequence: CASSYLRAGETDTQYF. The CDR3 nucleotides read TGTGCCAGCAGTTATCTCAGGGCGGGAGAAACAGATACGCAGTATTTT.

This clonotype was observed at least ten times. The J gene is TRBJ1-4, the V gene TRBV7-2; D is possibly TRBD1 (5 bases). CDR1 is SGHTA, CDR2 FQGNSA, per germline. The CDR3 is 15 residues long. Trimming pared 4 bases from V and 8 bases from J, leaving 17 bases between. Here the CDR3 reads CASSSHRGDSEKLFF. The CDR3 region has the DNA TGTGCCAGCAGCTCCCATAGAGGGGACTCCGAAAAACTGTTTTTT.

This clonotype was detected many times. This chain uses TRBV4-3 with TRBJ2-2, with 9 bases lining up with TRBD2. The CDR3 is 19 residues long. The germline V gene encodes CDR1 LGHNA and CDR2 YSLEER. Losses at the gene ends were 0 bases for V and 4 bases for J; bases not matched to a gene: 12. CDR3 amino acids: CASSQDLWASGIGTGELFF. DNA of the CDR3: TGCGCCAGCAGCCAAGATCTTTGGGCTAGCGGGATCGGCACCGGGGAGCTGTTTTTT.

The chain recombines TRBV4-1 with TRBJ1-5; D remains ambiguous. Germline CDR1 MGHRA, CDR2 YSYEKL. This CDR3 is 14 amino acids long. V was shortened by 1 base and J by 5 bases, with 9 bases between the two germline ends. CDR3 coding DNA: TGCGCCAGCAGCCAAGTGGGCCAGTATCAGCCCCAGCATTTT. Translation gives CASSQVGQYQPQHF.